This is a list of T cell receptor beta chains from one sample in a study of T cells in Graves' hyperthyroidism and ophthalmopathy. TCRdb fed the multiplex PCR reads into MiXCR, producing one record per CDR3 protein. The sample carries a few hundred thousand distinct CDR3 sequences, approximately 14% recorded once. The sequenced sample consisted of blood. Every receptor here comes from a woman younger than 35 with Graves' hyperthyroidism. Each CDR3 is given with its conserved first and last residue. A D gene is named only where the DNA matches it firmly. Only part of the rows carry a size: once, few, many, or a class if the clone is expanded.

DNA: TGTGCCAGCAGCCATGGGCTAGCCAAAAACATTCAGTACTTC; CDR3: CASSHGLAKNIQYF; size: many; V: TRBV3-1; J: TRBJ2-4; D: -
DNA: TGTGCCAGCAGTAGGCAGCCTACCGACTATGGCTACACCTTC; CDR3: CASSRQPTDYGYTF; size: many; V: TRBV6-1; J: TRBJ1-2; D: -
DNA: TGTGCCACCAGCACCGGCGGATCACCCCTCCGCTTT; CDR3: CATSTGGSPLRF; size: few; V: TRBV15; J: TRBJ1-6; D: -
DNA: TGTGCCAGCAGCGGGTGGGGCGACACTGAAGCTTTCTTT; CDR3: CASSGWGDTEAFF; size: many; V: TRBV7-9; J: TRBJ1-1; D: -
DNA: TGTGCCAGCAGTGCCCAAGGGACAGGGGATTTCAATGAGCAGTTCTTC; CDR3: CASSAQGTGDFNEQFF; size: -; V: TRBV6-2/TRBV6-3; J: TRBJ2-1; D: TRBD1
DNA: TGCAGTGCTAGAGGAAAGATGGGGCTCTACGAGCAGTACTTC; CDR3: CSARGKMGLYEQYF; size: -; V: TRBV20-1; J: TRBJ2-7; D: -
DNA: TGTGCCAGCCAGGGGACGCCGCACTCCTACGAGCAGTACTTC; CDR3: CASQGTPHSYEQYF; size: once; V: TRBV28; J: TRBJ2-7; D: -
DNA: TGTGCCAGCAGTTCTTGGGGGGCCGGGCAGCCCCAGCATTTT; CDR3: CASSSWGAGQPQHF; size: many; V: TRBV12-3/TRBV12-4; J: TRBJ1-5; D: -
DNA: TGCGCCAGCAGCCAAGTCACCGCGGGAGGCGGGGAGACCCAGTACTTC; CDR3: CASSQVTAGGGETQYF; size: few; V: TRBV4-1; J: TRBJ2-5; D: TRBD2
DNA: TGTGCCAGCTCACCTATGCAAGAGAGCTATGGCTACACCTTC; CDR3: CASSPMQESYGYTF; size: many; V: TRBV18; J: TRBJ1-2; D: -
DNA: TGTGCCAGCAGCTCACGTAGGACAGGGCCCTACAATGAGCAGTTCTTC; CDR3: CASSSRRTGPYNEQFF; size: many; V: TRBV7-9; J: TRBJ2-1; D: TRBD1
DNA: TGCGCCAGCAGAAAAATAGCCTCTGGAAACACCATATATTTT; CDR3: CASRKIASGNTIYF; size: once; V: TRBV5-1; J: TRBJ1-3; D: -
DNA: TGTGCCAGCTCCAGGGGCTACAATCAGCCCCAGCATTTT; CDR3: CASSRGYNQPQHF; size: -; V: TRBV12-3/TRBV12-4; J: TRBJ1-5; D: -
DNA: TGTGCCTGCTGGGGGCGCAGGAATGAGCAGTTCTTC; CDR3: CACWGRRNEQFF; size: many; V: TRBV30; J: TRBJ2-1; D: -
DNA: TGTGCCAGCAGCCGCGGAATCCAGCCCCAGCATTTT; CDR3: CASSRGIQPQHF; size: many; V: TRBV5-6; J: TRBJ1-5; D: -
DNA: TGTGCCATCAGTGATATGGGATCGAATTCACCCCTCCACTTT; CDR3: CAISDMGSNSPLHF; size: many; V: TRBV10-3; J: TRBJ1-6; D: -
DNA: TGTGCCACCAGTTTAGGGTATCAGCCCCGGCATTTT; CDR3: CATSLGYQPRHF; size: -; V: TRBV15; J: TRBJ1-5; D: -
DNA: TGTGCCAGCAGTCCCGGGACAGGTAGCTCCTACAATGAGCAGTTCTTC; CDR3: CASSPGTGSSYNEQFF; size: few; V: TRBV6-4; J: TRBJ2-1; D: TRBD1
DNA: TGTGCCAGCAGTTCACAGGGGGCCGGTTCACCCCTCCACTTT; CDR3: CASSSQGAGSPLHF; size: many; V: TRBV27; J: TRBJ1-6; D: TRBD1
DNA: TGTGCCATCAGTTTGGGACTAGCTACCTACGAGCAGTACTTC; CDR3: CAISLGLATYEQYF; size: few; V: TRBV10-3; J: TRBJ2-7; D: TRBD2
DNA: TGTGCCAGCAGTGAAGCCCGTAGGGTCGAAAAAAAACTGTTTTTT; CDR3: CASSEARRVEKKLFF; size: many; V: TRBV6-1; J: TRBJ1-4; D: -
DNA: TGTGCCAGCATTAGAGGACAGGGCAATCCACCCCTCCACTTT; CDR3: CASIRGQGNPPLHF; size: few; V: TRBV28; J: TRBJ1-6; D: TRBD1
DNA: TGTGCCAGCACTCCCCGGCGGGGGGACCATGGCTACACCTTC; CDR3: CASTPRRGDHGYTF; size: many; V: TRBV6-1; J: TRBJ1-2; D: -
DNA: TGTGCCAGCACCCAACAGCGGGCCTGGGGTGAGCAGTTCTTC; CDR3: CASTQQRAWGEQFF; size: many; V: TRBV12-3/TRBV12-4; J: TRBJ2-1; D: -
DNA: TGTGCCAGCAGTGAAGCTTCAATAGGACAGGGTAACAAAAACATTCAGTACTTC; CDR3: CASSEASIGQGNKNIQYF; size: many; V: TRBV6-1; J: TRBJ2-4; D: TRBD1
DNA: TGTGCCAGCTCACCACCGGGAGAAGAGACCCAGTACTTC; CDR3: CASSPPGEETQYF; size: many; V: TRBV18; J: TRBJ2-5; D: -
DNA: TGTGCCAGCACTCTCCGGACTAACTATGGCTACACCTTC; CDR3: CASTLRTNYGYTF; size: few; V: TRBV28; J: TRBJ1-2; D: -
DNA: TGCAGTGCCACGAAGCAGGTTTCTGGAAACACCATATATTTT; CDR3: CSATKQVSGNTIYF; size: few; V: TRBV20-1; J: TRBJ1-3; D: -
DNA: TGTGCCAGCTCACCTTGGGACAGGGGGACCAAGTCTGGAAACACCATATATTTT; CDR3: CASSPWDRGTKSGNTIYF; size: -; V: TRBV18; J: TRBJ1-3; D: TRBD1
DNA: TGTGCCAGCAGCGAGGGGGTTTCGAACACCGGGGAGCTGTTTTTT; CDR3: CASSEGVSNTGELFF; size: -; V: TRBV6-1; J: TRBJ2-2; D: -
DNA: TGCGCCAGCAGCTGGCAGGGGGCAAGGAACACTGAAGCTTTCTTT; CDR3: CASSWQGARNTEAFF; size: many; V: TRBV5-1; J: TRBJ1-1; D: TRBD1
DNA: TGCAGTGAGGAGCTCTATAGCAATCAGCCCCAGCATTTT; CDR3: CSEELYSNQPQHF; size: -; V: TRBV29-1; J: TRBJ1-5; D: -
DNA: TGTGCCAGCAGCTTTTACACTGAAGCTTTCTTT; CDR3: CASSFYTEAFF; size: many; V: TRBV11-2; J: TRBJ1-1; D: -
DNA: TGTGCCAGCAGCTCCTTACTAGTTAATGAGCAGTTCTTC; CDR3: CASSSLLVNEQFF; size: many; V: TRBV11-3; J: TRBJ2-1; D: -
DNA: TGCGCCAGCAGCTTGGAGGGTAGCGGGAGACGAAATGAGCAGTTCTTC; CDR3: CASSLEGSGRRNEQFF; size: many; V: TRBV5-1; J: TRBJ2-1; D: TRBD2
DNA: TGTGCCAGCAGCGTGCGGGACGCGAGCTACGAGCAGTACTTC; CDR3: CASSVRDASYEQYF; size: many; V: TRBV9; J: TRBJ2-7; D: -
DNA: TGTGCCAGCTCACCACGGGAGGATCAAGAGACCCAGTACTTC; CDR3: CASSPREDQETQYF; size: many; V: TRBV18; J: TRBJ2-5; D: -
DNA: TGCAGTGCTAGACCAGGGTTGTTTAGAGATCAGCCCCAGCATTTT; CDR3: CSARPGLFRDQPQHF; size: many; V: TRBV20-1; J: TRBJ1-5; D: -
DNA: TGCAGTGCTGCTGAGGCCGGCCATGAGCAGTTCTTC; CDR3: CSAAEAGHEQFF; size: many; V: TRBV20-1; J: TRBJ2-1; D: -
DNA: TGTGCCACCAGTTCCCCGAGAGCCTACAATGAGCAGTTCTTC; CDR3: CATSSPRAYNEQFF; size: few; V: TRBV24-1; J: TRBJ2-1; D: -
DNA: TGTGCCAGCAGCTTAAGGGGGGCGGTTTGCTCTGGAAACACCATATATTTT; CDR3: CASSLRGAVCSGNTIYF; size: -; V: TRBV7-3; J: TRBJ1-3; D: -
DNA: TGCAGCGTTAAGGGTACGAGTAACGCTGAAGCTTTCTTT; CDR3: CSVKGTSNAEAFF; size: -; V: TRBV29-1; J: TRBJ1-1; D: -
DNA: TGTGCCAGCGGCCCTGGGACAGGAGTCAATCAGCCCCAGCATTTT; CDR3: CASGPGTGVNQPQHF; size: -; V: TRBV9; J: TRBJ1-5; D: TRBD1
DNA: TGTGCCAGCAGTGAGGAGCGGCTCACCATCGATGGCTACACCTTC; CDR3: CASSEERLTIDGYTF; size: many; V: TRBV2; J: TRBJ1-2; D: -
DNA: TGTGCCAGCAGCTTAGCATGGGGACTAGCCAATGAGCAGTTCTTC; CDR3: CASSLAWGLANEQFF; size: many; V: TRBV7-2; J: TRBJ2-1; D: TRBD2
DNA: TGCAGTGCTAGAACCCCGCAGGCAGGGTTTTTCAACACCATATATTTT; CDR3: CSARTPQAGFFNTIYF; size: few; V: TRBV20-1; J: TRBJ1-3; D: -
DNA: TGTGCCAGCAGCCAGGAAACTAGCGGGAGCTACGAGCAGTACTTC; CDR3: CASSQETSGSYEQYF; size: many; V: TRBV4-2; J: TRBJ2-7; D: TRBD2
DNA: TGTGCCAGCAGCTTCCCCGGGACCCAGTACTTC; CDR3: CASSFPGTQYF; size: -; V: TRBV7-3; J: TRBJ2-5; D: -
DNA: TGTGCCAGCGGTAGCAATCGAGAGACCCAGTACTTC; CDR3: CASGSNRETQYF; size: few; V: TRBV6-1; J: TRBJ2-5; D: -
DNA: TGTGCCAGCAGCTTAACCGGGCCTAGCTCCTACGAGCAGTACTTC; CDR3: CASSLTGPSSYEQYF; size: many; V: TRBV13; J: TRBJ2-7; D: -
DNA: TGTGCCAGCAGCTCGACTCTCGGAACTGAAGCTTTCTTT; CDR3: CASSSTLGTEAFF; size: many; V: TRBV12-3/TRBV12-4; J: TRBJ1-1; D: -
DNA: TGTGCCAGCAGCTTAGCGTACCAGGGAAAGACCCAGTACTTC; CDR3: CASSLAYQGKTQYF; size: many; V: TRBV7-2; J: TRBJ2-5; D: -
DNA: TGTGCCAGCAGCCTAGGCTCAGCTTTCTATGGCTACACCTTC; CDR3: CASSLGSAFYGYTF; size: many; V: TRBV7-9; J: TRBJ1-2; D: -